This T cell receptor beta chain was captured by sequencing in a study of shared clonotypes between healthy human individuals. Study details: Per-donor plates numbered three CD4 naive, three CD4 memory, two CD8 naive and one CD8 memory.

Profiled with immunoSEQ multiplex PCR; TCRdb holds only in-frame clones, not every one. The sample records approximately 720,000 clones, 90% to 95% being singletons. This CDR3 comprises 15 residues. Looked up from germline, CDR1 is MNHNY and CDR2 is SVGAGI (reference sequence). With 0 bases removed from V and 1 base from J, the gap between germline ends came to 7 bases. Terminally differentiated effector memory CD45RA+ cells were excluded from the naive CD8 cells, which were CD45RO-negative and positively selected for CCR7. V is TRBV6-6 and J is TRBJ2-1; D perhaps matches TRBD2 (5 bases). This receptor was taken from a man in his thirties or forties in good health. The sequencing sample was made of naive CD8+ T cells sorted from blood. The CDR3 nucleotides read TGTGCCAGCAGTTACTCCGCGGGTTCCTACAATGAGCAGTTCTTC. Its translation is CASSYSAGSYNEQFF.